Described below is a single T cell receptor beta chain sequence and its context. Its specific antigen is unknown. No clone much larger than this one lies a single base away; base qualities are absent. Genomic DNA was isolated from the sorted cells so that the TCRbeta CDR3 region could be sequenced. The immunoSEQ Assay was used to sequence the TCRbeta CDR3 regions. TCRdb retrieved this table from immuneACCESS and kept in-frame rearrangements only. Not all clones are present; in checked studies, unresolved V genes account for under half, and no reason is known for the remainder. The sample table lists around 80,000 clones, 70% to 90% of them with a count of one. The ten largest clones add up to under 3% of the sample. The record originates from a study of OX40 agonist ivuxolimab in advanced cancers. Background on the whole study: Ivuxolimab was a fully human IgG2 agonistic monoclonal antibody targeting the costimulatory receptor OX40 (CD134). Partial responses were achieved by three dose-escalation patients, of whom one had hepatocellular carcinoma and two had cutaneous melanoma. Patients were allowed to have had prior anti-PD-1, anti-PD-L1 or anti-CTLA-4 therapy, and 40% of the dose-escalation patients had been treated with checkpoint inhibitors. Intravenous ivuxolimab was administered to patients every 2 weeks at six dose levels: 0.01, 0.1, 0.3, 1.5, 3 and 10 mg/kg. The paper describes the monotherapy dose-escalation part (N = 52 patients) of the phase I trial of ivuxolimab. Peripheral TCRbeta sequencing was intended to test whether TCR sequence diversity was altered and clonal T-cell expansion was caused by ivuxolimab. Among the approximately 50 dose-escalation patients, approximately 20 had hepatocellular carcinoma, approximately 15 melanoma, 9 renal cell carcinoma and 9 head and neck cancer. In the dose-escalation cohort, 70% to 85% of patients were male, and the mean age was roughly 60 years, with a range of 23 to 79.

Reading the germline V gene (reference sequence) gives CDR1 LNHNV and CDR2 YYDKDF. V gives up 6 bases and J gives up 8 bases, and the segment between their germline ends measures 18 bases. The CDR3 holds 14 amino acids from the cysteine to the phenylalanine. Just the 42-base CDR3 DNA is kept, in frame starting at base 1. The paper as a whole reports these results and caveats: After ivuxolimab, CD8+ T cells had more expanded clones than CD4+ T cells on average. Antigen specificity was not determined for the clonally expanded peripheral T cells. Low levels of normalized T-cell clonal expansion were also seen in some nonresponding patients. At doses of 0.1 to 3.0 mg/kg, clonal expansion of both CD4+ and CD8+ blood T cells was observed from baseline to week 6. Partial responders in the 0.1-3.0 mg/kg groups had among the lowest normalized peripheral clonal expansion, especially among CD8+ T cells.

Patients with a history of autoimmune disease or receiving systemic immunosuppression were excluded from the trial. Peripheral blood for TCR sequencing was collected from all dose cohorts at baseline, on cycle 4 day 1, and on cycle 7 day 1. The samples were taken from a phase I, first-in-human, multicenter, open-label dose-escalation trial of ivuxolimab. Adults with locally advanced or metastatic melanoma, renal cell carcinoma, hepatocellular carcinoma or head and neck squamous cell carcinoma were enrolled in the trial. Before TCR sequencing, CD4+ T cells and CD8+ T cells were sorted from peripheral blood as separate populations.

The TCR was taken from an adult with an advanced solid tumor such as melanoma, head and neck, liver or kidney cancer. This specimen was CD4+ or CD8+ T cells sorted from blood, taken in a trial of the OX40 agonist ivuxolimab. The V gene is TRBV15 and the J gene is TRBJ2-3; the D gene is possibly TRBD2, with 7 bases matching. The nucleotides are TGTGCCACCAGAGGGGGGGGGCCAAGAGGTACGCAGTATTTT. Its protein is CATRGGGPRGTQYF.